These 2 T cell receptor beta chains came from one sample sequenced in a study of lymphopenia after photon versus proton radiotherapy. Only in-frame clones appear in the TCRdb table, and some are missing; sequencing was by immunoSEQ multiplex PCR. Here the sample spans about 8,000 clones, 75% to 90% being singletons. This specimen was peripheral blood, taken from a patient treated with photon-based radiotherapy. The receptor source for this set is a woman between 65 and 79 years old with pancreatic cancer.

This clone was seen a few times. The chain links TRBV2 to TRBJ2-2; TRBD2 agrees at 7 bases. The junction had 3 bases not matched to a gene; V was cut back by 4 bases and J by 1 base. The CDR3 covers 15 residues. Germline values: CDR1 SNHLY, CDR2 FYNNEI. In nucleotides, the CDR3 is TGTGCCAGCAGTGTGGCTAGCGGGAACACCGGGGAGCTGTTTTTT. This encodes CASSVASGNTGELFF. Drawing the rest from reference TRBV2 and TRBJ2-2, the complete variable domain is EPEVTQTPSHQVTQMGQEVILRCVPISNHLYFYWYRQILGQKVEFLVSFYNNEISEKSEIFDDQFSVERPDGSNFTLKIRSTKLEDSAMYFCASSVASGNTGELFFGEGSRLTVL.

This chain connects TRBV5-3 to TRBJ1-2; 7 nucleotides align to TRBD1. TRBV5-3 counts as an open reading frame of uncertain function. The CDR3 runs 17 residues. V dropped 0 bases and J dropped 7; count of bases not matched to a gene: 15. The chain's CDR3 is CARSLGYPPQGGCGYTF. DNA of the CDR3: TGTGCCAGAAGCTTGGGCTATCCCCCCCAGGGGGGCTGTGGCTACACCTTC.